This is a list of T cell receptor beta chains from one sample in a study of Ad26.COV2.S vaccination and SARS-CoV-2 variants. Assay used: immunoSEQ multiplex PCR; TCRdb lists only in-frame clones, some missing. The profile shows some 190,000 clones, 70% to 90% of them singletons. Here the sequenced sample was peripheral blood, taken after recovery from COVID-19. These receptors originate from a human donor who had recovered from COVID-19. Both conserved end residues are part of each CDR3. The D gene is left open where the match is weak. The size entry is marked missing in some rows and otherwise reads once, few, many or a size class.

>TRBV18|NA|TRBJ1-1|NA
TGTGCCAGCTCACCACGAATTTCCGGGACACCGAACACTGAAGCTTTCTTT
CASSPRISGTPNTEAFF
>TRBV27|NA|TRBJ2-7|TRBD2
TGTGCCAGCAGTTCCCCTAGCGGGAGGGCCGCCGAGCAGTACTTC
CASSSPSGRAAEQYF
>TRBV9|NA|TRBJ2-5|NA
TGTGCCAGCAGCGCAACCGGGACGGAAGAGGCCCAGTACTTC
CASSATGTEEAQYF
>TRBV5-1|NA|TRBJ2-7|NA
TGCGCCAGCAGCCCGGACTCTCTCTCCTACGAGCAGTACTTC
CASSPDSLSYEQYF
>TRBV18|NA|TRBJ2-7|NA
TGTGCCAGCTCACCCCTCCGAAGCGGCCCTGAGGACGAGCAGTACTTC
CASSPLRSGPEDEQYF
>TRBV5-1|NA|TRBJ1-1|NA
TGCGCCAGCGCCCCCGGGGGCGACACTGAAGCTTTCTTT
CASAPGGDTEAFF
>TRBV5-6|once|TRBJ2-7|TRBD1
TGTGCCAGCAGGACAGGGGGCAACGAGCAGTACTTC
CASRTGGNEQYF
>TRBV4-2|NA|TRBJ2-3|TRBD2
TGTGCCAGCAGCCAAGAATGGCCCAGCACTAGCGGGGGGTACACAGATACGCAGTATTTT
CASSQEWPSTSGGYTDTQYF
>TRBV30|once|TRBJ1-2|TRBD1
TGTGCCTGGAGTGCATCACAGGGGATTGGCTACACCTTC
CAWSASQGIGYTF
>TRBV3-1/TRBV3-2|NA|TRBJ2-1|TRBD2
TGTGCCAGCAGCCAACCTACGACTAGCGGTTACAATGAGCAGTTCTTC
CASSQPTTSGYNEQFF
>TRBV25-1|NA|TRBJ2-1|NA
TGTGCCAGCAGTGACTCCCAACAGGCCCTGACGATTAAGAATGAGCAGTTCTTC
CASSDSQQALTIKNEQFF
>TRBV7-7|once|TRBJ2-7|TRBD2
TGTGCTAGCAGCCGCCCAGGGCTAGCGGGGCACTACTCCTACGAGCAGTACTTC
CASSRPGLAGHYSYEQYF
>TRBV5-4|NA|TRBJ1-2|NA
TGTGCCAGCAGGAGGGACATGAGCAACTATGGCTACACCTTC
CASRRDMSNYGYTF
>TRBV12-3/TRBV12-4|NA|TRBJ2-1|NA
TGTGCCAGCAGACTTGACTCAAGCCTCAGACAGTTCTTC
CASRLDSSLRQFF
>TRBV5-4|few|TRBJ2-7|TRBD2
TGTGCCAGCAGCGGGACTAGCGGGGGCCTTCCCTACGAGCAGTACTTC
CASSGTSGGLPYEQYF
>TRBV7-2|NA|TRBJ1-2|TRBD1
TGTGCCAGCAGCTTTCAGGGGGCCGGTGGCTACACCTTC
CASSFQGAGGYTF
>TRBV28|NA|TRBJ2-5|NA
TGTGCCAGCAGTTTGCCCCAAGAGACCCAGTACTTC
CASSLPQETQYF
>TRBV29-1|NA|TRBJ2-7|NA
TGCAGCGTTGAAGGCTGGGTAGGGGGCGAGCAGTACTTC
CSVEGWVGGEQYF
>TRBV5-6|NA|TRBJ2-5|TRBD2
TGTGCCAGCAGCTCGCTATTTAGCGGGAGAGAAGAGACCCAGTACTTC
CASSSLFSGREETQYF
>TRBV18|NA|TRBJ1-6|NA
TGTGCCAGCTCACGACCGAATTCACCCCTCCACTTT
CASSRPNSPLHF
>TRBV6-4|NA|TRBJ2-2|NA
TGTGCCAGCAGTGAGGGGAACTCGGGGGAGCTGTTTTTT
CASSEGNSGELFF
>TRBV19|NA|TRBJ1-2|TRBD1
TGTGCCAGTACCACCAGTGGACAGGGGTTTTATGGCTACACCTTC
CASTTSGQGFYGYTF
>TRBV3-1/TRBV3-2|NA|TRBJ2-1|TRBD2
TGTGCCAGCAGCCAAGGGACGCGGGGGGGTTACAATGAGCAGTTCTTC
CASSQGTRGGYNEQFF
>TRBV10-1|NA|TRBJ1-1|NA
TGCGCCAGCAGTGAGTCAACGGACACTGAAGCTTTCTTT
CASSESTDTEAFF
>TRBV25-1|once|TRBJ1-4|NA
TGTGCCAGCAGTGCTAAACAGTCAACTAATGAAAAACTGTTTTTT
CASSAKQSTNEKLFF
>TRBV13|NA|TRBJ2-7|TRBD1
TGTGCCAGCAGTATACAGGGGCTAACGACAGGGGAGCAGTACTTC
CASSIQGLTTGEQYF
>TRBV12-3/TRBV12-4|NA|TRBJ2-3|NA
TGTGCCAGCAGTTCCCTGGCCAGTGATACGCAGTATTTT
CASSSLASDTQYF
>TRBV28|NA|TRBJ2-1|TRBD1
TGTGCCAGCAGTCTCACGCCTTATCGGGGACAGGGAGCCTACAATGAGCAGTTCTTC
CASSLTPYRGQGAYNEQFF
>TRBV11-3|NA|TRBJ2-3|NA
TGTGCCAGCAGCTTAACCAGGAGCACAGATACGCAGTATTTT
CASSLTRSTDTQYF
>TRBV11-2|NA|TRBJ2-3|NA
TGTGCCAGCAGCTTACTCCCGGATACGCAGTATTTT
CASSLLPDTQYF
>TRBV14|NA|TRBJ2-2|NA
TGTGCCAGCAGCCATCCTGGGGGGATTTTCACGAACACCGGGGAGCTGTTTTTT
CASSHPGGIFTNTGELFF
>TRBV2|few|TRBJ2-1|NA
TGTGCCAGCAGTTGGGACTTCAGCTCCTACAATGAGCAGTTCTTC
CASSWDFSSYNEQFF
>TRBV9|NA|TRBJ2-7|TRBD2
TGTGCCAGCAGCGTAGGGTCTAGCGGGAGACCTTCCTACGAGCAGTACTTC
CASSVGSSGRPSYEQYF